Given below is one T cell receptor beta chain in context. Study processing details: Reference gene primer amplification in the assay estimated nucleated cell counts. The protocol was immunoSEQ multiplex PCR, while the TCRdb copy is restricted to in-frame clones and leaves out a portion. The V and J calls and the clone size are those of that table, but D and trimming were determined from the DNA. The top ten clones hold less than 15% of a sample with 200,000 or so clones, about 79% of them seen once. This sample is drawn from a study of blood T cell repertoires in COVID-19. Sequencing was carried out using peripheral blood. This TCR was sampled from a human donor in a cohort sampled during active COVID-19.

In DNA form, the CDR3 reads TGTGCCAGCAGCCAAGAGGGCGGGGGCGGTAAACTGTTTTTT. It codes for CASSQEGGGGKLFF. The chain recombines TRBV4-2 with TRBJ1-4; a possible D gene is TRBD1 (6 bases). The length of the CDR3 is 14 residues. The germline V gene has CDR1 LGHNA and CDR2 YNFKEQ. V lost 0 bases and J 11 bases, leaving 13 bases between the germline ends.